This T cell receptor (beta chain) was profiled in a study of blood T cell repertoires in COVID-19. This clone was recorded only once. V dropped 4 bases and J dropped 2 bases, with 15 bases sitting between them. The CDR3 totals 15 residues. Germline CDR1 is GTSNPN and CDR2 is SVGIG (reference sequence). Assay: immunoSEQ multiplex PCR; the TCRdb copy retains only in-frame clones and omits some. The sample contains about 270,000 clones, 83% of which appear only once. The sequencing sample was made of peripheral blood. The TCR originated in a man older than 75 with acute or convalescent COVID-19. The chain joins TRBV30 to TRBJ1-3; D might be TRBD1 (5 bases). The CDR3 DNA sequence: TGTGCCTGGAAGGCGGCAGGGTTCACTGGAAACACCATATATTTT. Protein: CAWKAAGFTGNTIYF.